These T cell receptor beta chains were read from a single sample in a study of blood T cell repertoires in COVID-19. The data were produced by immunoSEQ multiplex PCR, yet TCRdb's version contains in-frame clones alone and is incomplete. The profile shows tens of thousands of clones, roughly 84% of them singletons. Sequencing used peripheral blood. All receptors derive from a man in his fifties or sixties with active COVID-19. The CDR3 runs from the conserved cysteine through the conserved F or W. The D gene is left open where the match is weak. Size tells how often a clone was seen (once, few, many) or the class of an expanded clone, and some rows leave it out.

size	J	length	V	D	DNA	CDR3
.	TRBJ1-4	15	TRBV5-6	.	TGTGCCAGCAGCTTGAATGGCAGACTTAATGAAAAACTGTTTTTT	CASSLNGRLNEKLFF
.	TRBJ2-2	16	TRBV4-3	TRBD2	TGCGCCAGCAGACCCTGGACTAGCGGGAGTGCCGGGGAGCTGTTTTTT	CASRPWTSGSAGELFF
.	TRBJ2-7	12	TRBV29-1	.	TGCAGCGGAGAGGGGGATCTGGGCGAGCAGTACTTC	CSGEGDLGEQYF
.	TRBJ2-4	15	TRBV27	.	TGTGCCAGCAGTTTCCGTTTTGACAGTAAAAACATTCAGTACTTC	CASSFRFDSKNIQYF
.	TRBJ2-7	16	TRBV6-4	TRBD2	TGTGCCAGCAGCCGAGGACTAGCGGGCCTCCGGTACGAGCAGTACTTC	CASSRGLAGLRYEQYF
once	TRBJ2-7	14	TRBV27	TRBD1	TGTGCCAGCAAAGTAGGACAGGGCTCCTACGAGCAGTACTTC	CASKVGQGSYEQYF
.	TRBJ2-5	12	TRBV3-1/TRBV3-2	.	TGTGCCAGCAGCCAAGACAGGGCGACCCAGTACTTC	CASSQDRATQYF
.	TRBJ1-2	13	TRBV6-4	.	TGTGCCAGCACCGACAGGAAAAACTATGGCTACACCTTC	CASTDRKNYGYTF
.	TRBJ2-2	14	TRBV7-2	.	TGTGCCAGCAGCTGGGCGAGGGACACCGGGGAGCTGTTTTTT	CASSWARDTGELFF
.	TRBJ1-1	13	TRBV28	.	TGTGCCAGCAGTTTTTGGGGGGACACTGAAGCTTTCTTT	CASSFWGDTEAFF
.	TRBJ1-5	15	TRBV7-9	.	TGTGCCAGCAGCAGGACAGAAGATAGCAATCAGCCCCAGCATTTT	CASSRTEDSNQPQHF
.	TRBJ2-7	14	TRBV6-6	.	TGTGCCAGCGGAACTCAGGGGTCCGCCTACGAGCAGTACTTC	CASGTQGSAYEQYF
.	TRBJ2-3	15	TRBV20-1	TRBD2	TGCAGTGCTACTGACTATAGCGGGGGGCTCGGTACGCAGTATTTT	CSATDYSGGLGTQYF
.	TRBJ2-7	14	TRBV6-5	.	TGTGCCATCGGACAGAACCCTGGTTCTTACGAGCAGTACTTC	CAIGQNPGSYEQYF
.	TRBJ1-2	15	TRBV28	.	TGTGCCAGCAGTTTTATCGGGGGGCGACAATATGGCTACACCTTC	CASSFIGGRQYGYTF
few	TRBJ1-1	13	TRBV2	TRBD1	TGTGCCAGCAGCACAGGGGCAGGGACTGAAGCTTTCTTT	CASSTGAGTEAFF
once	TRBJ2-4	20	TRBV3-1/TRBV3-2	TRBD1	TGTGCCAGCAGCCAAGTTTCATGGACAGGACACACACCAGCCAAAAACATTCAGTACTTC	CASSQVSWTGHTPAKNIQYF
.	TRBJ2-3	18	TRBV10-3	TRBD2	TGTGCCATCAGTGGGAACCCAGGACTAGCGGGGGGAGGGGATACGCAGTATTTT	CAISGNPGLAGGGDTQYF
.	TRBJ2-5	15	TRBV18	TRBD1	TGTGCCAGCTCGCCGACAGGGGGGCCCCATCAGACCCAGTACTTC	CASSPTGGPHQTQYF
.	TRBJ2-5	14	TRBV2	.	TGTGCCAGCAGGGAATCAACAGGGATATGGACCCAGTACTTC	CASRESTGIWTQYF
medium-sized	TRBJ1-3	16	TRBV18	.	TGTGCCAGCTCACCTCCCCCTGAGGCGGGAGTAAACACCATATATTTT	CASSPPPEAGVNTIYF
.	TRBJ2-2	19	TRBV7-2	TRBD2	TGTGCCAGCAGCTTAGCGATAGCGGGGGCCACGTTGAACACCGGGGAGCTGTTTTTT	CASSLAIAGATLNTGELFF
.	TRBJ2-3	13	TRBV5-1	TRBD1	TGCGCCAGCAGCTTACAGGGGGCAGATACGCAGTATTTT	CASSLQGADTQYF
many	TRBJ1-4	16	TRBV4-3	.	TGCGCCAGCAGCCAAGATCCCCCCGGCGGGAGTGAAAAACTGTTTTTT	CASSQDPPGGSEKLFF
.	TRBJ1-1	13	TRBV6-5	TRBD1	TGTGCCAGCAGGCATGCAGGGGGCACCGAAGCTTTCTTT	CASRHAGGTEAFF
.	TRBJ2-3	14	TRBV7-2	.	TGTGCCAGCAGCTTAGAGGGGGGGAGGGGCACGCAGTATTTT	CASSLEGGRGTQYF
few	TRBJ2-5	16	TRBV14	TRBD2	TGTGCCAGCAGCTTTTTCTTTAGCGGGATCCAAGAGACCCAGTACTTC	CASSFFFSGIQETQYF
.	TRBJ1-1	17	TRBV7-8	.	TGTGCCAGCAGCACCGACCCAGGGGACCGAACGAACACTGAAGCTTTCTTT	CASSTDPGDRTNTEAFF
.	TRBJ1-1	13	TRBV19	.	TGTGCCAGTAGGGGGCTTCCTGGCGCTGAAGCTTTCTTT	CASRGLPGAEAFF
once	TRBJ2-1	15	TRBV7-3	.	TGTGCCAGCAGCCCCGGACTCCTTTCCTACAATGAGCAGTTCTTC	CASSPGLLSYNEQFF
.	TRBJ2-7	15	TRBV27	TRBD2	TGTGCCAGCACCCCTGTCGCGGGGGGGCTTTGGGAGCAGTACTTC	CASTPVAGGLWEQYF
.	TRBJ1-5	15	TRBV19	TRBD1	TGTGCCAGTAGTGGGACAGGGGTGGGCAATCAGCCCCAGCATTTT	CASSGTGVGNQPQHF
.	TRBJ2-7	14	TRBV27	TRBD1	TGTGCCAGCAGTTCGACAGGGGGCCCCTACGAGCAGTACTTC	CASSSTGGPYEQYF
.	TRBJ1-1	13	TRBV7-2	.	TGTGCCAGCAGCTTAGAATGGAGGACTGAAGCTTTCTTT	CASSLEWRTEAFF
.	TRBJ2-5	15	TRBV5-4	TRBD1	TGTGCCAGCAGCTTGGTATCAGGGGGCCAAGAGACCCAGTACTTC	CASSLVSGGQETQYF
.	TRBJ2-1	14	TRBV19	TRBD2	TGTGCCAGTAGGGCGGGGGGTCTCTACAATGAGCAGTTCTTC	CASRAGGLYNEQFF
.	TRBJ1-3	16	TRBV28	.	TGTGCCAGCAGTACTCTAGGCTCTAAAACTGGAAACACCATATATTTT	CASSTLGSKTGNTIYF
.	TRBJ1-2	13	TRBV12-3/TRBV12-4	TRBD1	TGTGCCAGCAGTATAAGGACAGGCTATGGCTACACCTTC	CASSIRTGYGYTF
once	TRBJ2-7	15	TRBV5-6	.	TGTGCCAGCAGCTTGTGGGTTCCAGGGGCCTACGAGCAGTACTTC	CASSLWVPGAYEQYF
.	TRBJ2-1	15	TRBV28	TRBD2	TGTGCCAGCAGTTCCGGGACTAGCGGGAGTGGCGAGCAGTTCTTC	CASSSGTSGSGEQFF
once	TRBJ1-1	14	TRBV5-5	.	TGTGCCAGCAGCTTGGTATGGGCAGGGACTGAAGCTTTCTTT	CASSLVWAGTEAFF
.	TRBJ2-7	13	TRBV12-3/TRBV12-4	TRBD2	TGTGCCAGCAAGTCTAGCGGGGTCTACGAGCAGTACTTC	CASKSSGVYEQYF
.	TRBJ1-4	16	TRBV30	TRBD1	TGTGCCTGGAGTGTGGGACAGGGTATCACTAATGAAAAACTGTTTTTT	CAWSVGQGITNEKLFF